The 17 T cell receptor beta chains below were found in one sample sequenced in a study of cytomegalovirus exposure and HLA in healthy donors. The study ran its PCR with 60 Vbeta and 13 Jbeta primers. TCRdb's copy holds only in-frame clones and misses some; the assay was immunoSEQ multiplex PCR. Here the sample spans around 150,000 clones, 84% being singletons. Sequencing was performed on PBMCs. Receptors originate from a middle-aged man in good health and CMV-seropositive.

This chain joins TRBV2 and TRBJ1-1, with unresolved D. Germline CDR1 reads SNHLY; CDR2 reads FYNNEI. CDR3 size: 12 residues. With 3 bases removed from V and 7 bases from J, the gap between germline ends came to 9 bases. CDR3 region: CASSEQADEAFF. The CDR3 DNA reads TGTGCCAGCAGTGAGCAGGCTGATGAAGCTTTCTTT. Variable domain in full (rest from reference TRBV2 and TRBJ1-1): EPEVTQTPSHQVTQMGQEVILRCVPISNHLYFYWYRQILGQKVEFLVSFYNNEISEKSEIFDDQFSVERPDGSNFTLKIRSTKLEDSAMYFCASSEQADEAFFGQGTRLTVV.

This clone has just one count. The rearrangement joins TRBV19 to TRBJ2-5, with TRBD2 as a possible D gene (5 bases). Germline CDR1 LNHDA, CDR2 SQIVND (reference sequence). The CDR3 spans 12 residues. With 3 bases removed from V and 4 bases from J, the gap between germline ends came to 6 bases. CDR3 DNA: TGTGCCAGTAGTATCGCGGGAGAGACCCAGTACTTC. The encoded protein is CASSIAGETQYF. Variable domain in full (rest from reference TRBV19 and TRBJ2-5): DGGITQSPKYLFRKEGQNVTLSCEQNLNHDAMYWYRQDPGQGLRLIYYSQIVNDFQKGDIAEGYSVSREKKESFPLTVTSAQKNPTAFYLCASSIAGETQYFGPGTRLLVL.

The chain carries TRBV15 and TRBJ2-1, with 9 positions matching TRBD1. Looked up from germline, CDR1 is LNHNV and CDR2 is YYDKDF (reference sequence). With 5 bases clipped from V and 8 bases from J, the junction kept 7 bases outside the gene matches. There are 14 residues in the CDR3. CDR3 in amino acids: CATSRGQGLDEQFF. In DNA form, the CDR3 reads TGTGCCACCAGCCGGGGACAGGGATTGGATGAGCAGTTCTTC.

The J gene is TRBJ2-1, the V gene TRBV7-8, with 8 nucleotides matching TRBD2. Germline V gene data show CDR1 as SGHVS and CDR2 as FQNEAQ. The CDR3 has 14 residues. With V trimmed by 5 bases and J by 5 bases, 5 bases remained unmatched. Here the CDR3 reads CASSRGGLDNEQFF. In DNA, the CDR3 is TGTGCCAGCAGCCGCGGGGGGTTAGACAATGAGCAGTTCTTC. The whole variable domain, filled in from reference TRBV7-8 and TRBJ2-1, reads GAGVSQSPRYKVAKRGQDVALRCDPISGHVSLFWYQQALGQGPEFLTYFQNEAQLDKSGLPSDRFFAERPEGSVSTLKIQRTQQEDSAVYLCASSRGGLDNEQFFGPGTRLTVL.

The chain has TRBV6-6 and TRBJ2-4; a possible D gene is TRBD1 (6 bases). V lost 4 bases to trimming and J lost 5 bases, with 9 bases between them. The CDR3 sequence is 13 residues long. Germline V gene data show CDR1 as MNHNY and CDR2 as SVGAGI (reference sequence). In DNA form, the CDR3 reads TGTGCCAGCAGTTTCGGACAGCAAAACATTCAGTACTTC. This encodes CASSFGQQNIQYF.

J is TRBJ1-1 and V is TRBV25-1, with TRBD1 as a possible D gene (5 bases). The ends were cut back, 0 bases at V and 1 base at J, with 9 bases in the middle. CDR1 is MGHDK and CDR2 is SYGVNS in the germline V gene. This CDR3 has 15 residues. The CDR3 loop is CASSEYGQGNTEAFF. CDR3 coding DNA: TGTGCCAGCAGTGAATATGGGCAGGGGAACACTGAAGCTTTCTTT.

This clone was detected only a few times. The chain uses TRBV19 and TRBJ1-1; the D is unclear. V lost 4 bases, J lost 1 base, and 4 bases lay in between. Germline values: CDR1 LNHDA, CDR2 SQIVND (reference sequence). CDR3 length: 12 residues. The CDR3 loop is CASSRQNTEAFF. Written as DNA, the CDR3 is TGTGCCAGTAGTAGGCAGAACACTGAAGCTTTCTTT.

DNA for the CDR3: TGTGCCAGCAGGTCCCGGTACGCTAGTGATGAGCAGTTCTTC. Amino acid sequence: CASRSRYASDEQFF. This chain joins TRBV7-2 and TRBJ2-1; D call uncertain. The CDR3 extends over 14 amino acids. Trimming cost V 6 bases and J 8 bases, with 17 bases left between them. CDR1 SGHTA and CDR2 FQGNSA come from the germline V gene.

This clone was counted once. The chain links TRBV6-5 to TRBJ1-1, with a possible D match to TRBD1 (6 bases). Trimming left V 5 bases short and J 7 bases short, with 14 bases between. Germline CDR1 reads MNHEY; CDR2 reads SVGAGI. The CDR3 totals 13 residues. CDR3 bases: TGTGCCAGCAGTCAACAGGGAATTAATGAAGCTTTCTTT. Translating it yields CASSQQGINEAFF.

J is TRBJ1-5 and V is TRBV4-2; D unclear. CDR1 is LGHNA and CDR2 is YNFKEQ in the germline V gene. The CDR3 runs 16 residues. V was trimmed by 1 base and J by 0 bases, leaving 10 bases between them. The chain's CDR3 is CASSQAPGLSNQPQHF. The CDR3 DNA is TGTGCCAGCAGCCAAGCCCCGGGTCTTAGCAATCAGCCCCAGCATTTT.

For the CDR3, the DNA is TGTGCCAGCAGCTTGGGACTCAGCGGGTTGGCTTCCAGCACAGATACGCAGTATTTT. This translates into CASSLGLSGLASSTDTQYF. The V and J genes are TRBV7-2 and TRBJ2-3, with D maybe TRBD2 (6 bases). The V gene lost 3 bases and the J gene lost 0 bases, with 22 bases spanning the gap. CDR3 length equals 19 residues. Germline V lookup: CDR1 SGHTA, CDR2 FQGNSA. The full variable domain, rest sourced from reference TRBV7-2 and TRBJ2-3, is GAGVSQSPSNKVTEKGKDVELRCDPISGHTALYWYRQSLGQGLEFLIYFQGNSAPDKSGLPSDRFSAERTGGSVSTLTIQRTQQEDSAVYLCASSLGLSGLASSTDTQYFGPGTRLTVL.

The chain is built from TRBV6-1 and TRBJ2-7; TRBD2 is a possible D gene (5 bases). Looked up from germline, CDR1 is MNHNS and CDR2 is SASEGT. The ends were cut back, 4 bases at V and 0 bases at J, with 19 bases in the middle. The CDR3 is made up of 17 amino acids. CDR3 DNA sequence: TGTGCCAGCAGTGCCGCGGGCGGATGGACGCCCTCCTACGAGCAGTACTTC. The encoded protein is CASSAAGGWTPSYEQYF.

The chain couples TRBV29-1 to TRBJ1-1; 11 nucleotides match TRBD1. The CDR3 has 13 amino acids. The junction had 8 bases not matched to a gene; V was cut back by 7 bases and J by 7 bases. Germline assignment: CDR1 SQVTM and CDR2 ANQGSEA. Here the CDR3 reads CSAGGGQGGEAFF. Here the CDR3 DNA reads TGCAGCGCGGGAGGGGGACAGGGGGGTGAAGCTTTCTTT.

The chain's CDR3 is CASSGRGPYEQYF. The CDR3 bases are TGTGCCAGTAGTGGAAGGGGCCCCTACGAGCAGTACTTC. The chain has TRBV19 and TRBJ2-7, with a tentative D call TRBD1 (5 bases). With 5 bases removed from V and 2 bases from J, the gap between germline ends came to 10 bases. The V gene's germline CDR1 is LNHDA and CDR2 SQIVND (reference sequence). This CDR3 is built from 13 residues.

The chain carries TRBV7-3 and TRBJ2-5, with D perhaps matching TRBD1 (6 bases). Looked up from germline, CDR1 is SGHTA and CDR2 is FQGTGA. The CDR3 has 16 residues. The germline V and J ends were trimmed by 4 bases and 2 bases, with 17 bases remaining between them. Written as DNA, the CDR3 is TGTGCCAGCAGCTCAAGGGGGAGACTGCCTCAAGAGACCCAGTACTTC. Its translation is CASSSRGRLPQETQYF.

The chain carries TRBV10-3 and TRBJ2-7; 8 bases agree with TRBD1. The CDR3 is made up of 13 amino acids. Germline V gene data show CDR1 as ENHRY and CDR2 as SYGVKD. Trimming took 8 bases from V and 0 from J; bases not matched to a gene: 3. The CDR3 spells CAIRQGPSYEQYV. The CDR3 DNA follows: TGTGCCATCCGACAGGGGCCCTCCTACGAGCAGTACGTC.

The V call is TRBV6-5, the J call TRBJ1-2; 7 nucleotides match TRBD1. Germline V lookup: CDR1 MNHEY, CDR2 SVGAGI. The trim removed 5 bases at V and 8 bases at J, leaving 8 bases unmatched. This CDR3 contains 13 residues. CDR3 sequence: CASSDRVVGGYTF. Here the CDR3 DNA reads TGTGCCAGCAGTGACAGGGTAGTAGGGGGCTACACCTTC.